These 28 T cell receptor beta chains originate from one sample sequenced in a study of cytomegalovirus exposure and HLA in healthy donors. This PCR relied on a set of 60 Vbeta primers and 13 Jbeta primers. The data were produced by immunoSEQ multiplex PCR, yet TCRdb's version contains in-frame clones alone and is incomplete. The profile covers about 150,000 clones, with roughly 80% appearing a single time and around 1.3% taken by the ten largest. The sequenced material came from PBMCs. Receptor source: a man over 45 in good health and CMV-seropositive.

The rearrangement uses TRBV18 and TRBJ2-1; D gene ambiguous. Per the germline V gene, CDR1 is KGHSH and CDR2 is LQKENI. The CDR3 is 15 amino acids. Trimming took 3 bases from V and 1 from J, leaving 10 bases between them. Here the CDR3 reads CASSPTSSSYNEQFF. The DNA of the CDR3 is TGTGCCAGCTCACCGACTTCTTCATCCTACAATGAGCAGTTCTTC.

The CDR3 DNA sequence: TGTGCCAGCAGCTCCGGACAGGCGGGGAGCTCCTACAATGAGCAGTTCTTC. Translated, it gives CASSSGQAGSSYNEQFF. The genes are TRBV7-6 and TRBJ2-1, with a tentative D call TRBD1 (7 bases). This CDR3 spans 17 amino acids. Germline V CDR1 and CDR2: SGHVS, FNYEAQ. Trimming took 4 bases from V and 0 from J, leaving 16 bases between them. Supplemented by reference TRBV7-6 and TRBJ2-1, the full variable domain reads GAGVSQSPRYKVTKRGQDVALRCDPISGHVSLYWYRQALGQGPEFLTYFNYEAQQDKSGLPNDRFSAERPEGSISTLTIQRTEQRDSAMYRCASSSGQAGSSYNEQFFGPGTRLTVL.

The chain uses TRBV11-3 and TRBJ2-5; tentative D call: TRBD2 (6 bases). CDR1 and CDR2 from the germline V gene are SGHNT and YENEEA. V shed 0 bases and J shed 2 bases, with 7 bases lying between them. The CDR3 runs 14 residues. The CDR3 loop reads CASSLDGGQETQYF. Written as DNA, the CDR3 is TGTGCCAGCAGCTTAGATGGGGGGCAAGAGACCCAGTACTTC.

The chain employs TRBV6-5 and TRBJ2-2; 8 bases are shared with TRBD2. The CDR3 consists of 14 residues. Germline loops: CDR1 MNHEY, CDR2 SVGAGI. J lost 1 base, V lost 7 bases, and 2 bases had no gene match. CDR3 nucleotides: TGTGCCAGCACCCGGGGGGGGAACACCGGGGAGCTGTTTTTT. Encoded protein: CASTRGGNTGELFF.

CDR3 protein: CASSPTGGQGDQPQHF. CDR3 coding DNA: TGTGCCAGCTCACCAACCGGGGGACAGGGGGATCAGCCCCAGCATTTT. The chain uses TRBV18 and TRBJ1-5; 11 bases are shared with TRBD1. The germline CDR1 and CDR2 sequences are KGHSH and LQKENI. Trimming removed 2 bases from V and 5 bases from J; junction bases left unmatched: 5. This CDR3 spans 16 amino acids.

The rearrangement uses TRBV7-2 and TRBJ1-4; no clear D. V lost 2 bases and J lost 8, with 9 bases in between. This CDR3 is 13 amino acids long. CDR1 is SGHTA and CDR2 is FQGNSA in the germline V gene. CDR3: CASSLIGVEKLFF. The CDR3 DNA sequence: TGTGCCAGCAGCTTAATAGGAGTCGAAAAACTGTTTTTT.

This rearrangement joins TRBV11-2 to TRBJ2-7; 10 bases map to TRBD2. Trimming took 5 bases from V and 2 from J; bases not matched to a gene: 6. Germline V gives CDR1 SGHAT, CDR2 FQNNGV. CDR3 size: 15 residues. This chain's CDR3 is CASSTRTSGTYEQYF. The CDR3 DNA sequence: TGTGCCAGCAGCACCAGGACTAGCGGAACCTACGAGCAGTACTTC. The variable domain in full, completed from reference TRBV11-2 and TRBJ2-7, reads EAGVAQSPRYKIIEKRQSVAFWCNPISGHATLYWYQQILGQGPKLLIQFQNNGVVDDSQLPKDRFSAERLKGVDSTLKIQPAKLEDSAVYLCASSTRTSGTYEQYFGPGTRLTVT.

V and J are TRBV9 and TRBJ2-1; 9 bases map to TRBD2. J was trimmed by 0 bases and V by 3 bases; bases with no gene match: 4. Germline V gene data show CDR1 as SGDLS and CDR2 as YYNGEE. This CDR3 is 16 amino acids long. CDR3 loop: CASSGREGLSYNEQFF. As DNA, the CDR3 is TGTGCCAGCAGCGGGCGGGAGGGCCTCTCCTACAATGAGCAGTTCTTC. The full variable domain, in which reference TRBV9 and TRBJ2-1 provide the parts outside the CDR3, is DSGVTQTPKHLITATGQRVTLRCSPRSGDLSVYWYQQSLDQGLQFLIQYYNGEERAKGNILERFSAQQFPDLHSELNLSSLELGDSALYFCASSGREGLSYNEQFFGPGTRLTVL.

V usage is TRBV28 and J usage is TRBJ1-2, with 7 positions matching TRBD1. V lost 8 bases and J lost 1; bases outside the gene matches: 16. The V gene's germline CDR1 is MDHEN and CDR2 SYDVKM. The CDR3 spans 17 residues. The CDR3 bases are TGTGCCAGCTCCCCACCGGACTTCGGGACAGTTAACTATGGCTACACCTTC. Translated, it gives CASSPPDFGTVNYGYTF.

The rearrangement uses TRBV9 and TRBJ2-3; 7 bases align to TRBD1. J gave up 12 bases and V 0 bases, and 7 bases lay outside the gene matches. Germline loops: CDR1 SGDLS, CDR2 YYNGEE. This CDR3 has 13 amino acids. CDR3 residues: CASSVGDSLIQYF. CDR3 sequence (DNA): TGTGCCAGCAGCGTAGGGGACAGCCTAATTCAGTATTTT.

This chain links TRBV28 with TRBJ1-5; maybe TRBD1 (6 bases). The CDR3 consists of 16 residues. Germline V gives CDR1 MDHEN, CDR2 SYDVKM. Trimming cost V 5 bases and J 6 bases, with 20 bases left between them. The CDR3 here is CASSIMGALTSQPQHF. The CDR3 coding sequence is TGTGCCAGCAGTATCATGGGGGCCCTAACTAGTCAGCCCCAGCATTTT.

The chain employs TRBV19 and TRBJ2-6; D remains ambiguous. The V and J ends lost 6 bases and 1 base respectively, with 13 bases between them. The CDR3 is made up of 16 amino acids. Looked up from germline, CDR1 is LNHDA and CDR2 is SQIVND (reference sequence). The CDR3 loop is CASRAWAFSGANVLTF. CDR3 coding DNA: TGTGCCAGTAGAGCCTGGGCTTTTTCTGGGGCCAACGTCCTGACTTTC.

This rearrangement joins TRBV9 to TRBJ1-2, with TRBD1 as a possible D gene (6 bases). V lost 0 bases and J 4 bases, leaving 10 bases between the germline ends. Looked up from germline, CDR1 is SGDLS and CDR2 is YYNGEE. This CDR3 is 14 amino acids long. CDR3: CASSVEGDTYGYTF. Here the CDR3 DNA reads TGTGCCAGCAGCGTAGAAGGGGACACCTATGGCTACACCTTC.

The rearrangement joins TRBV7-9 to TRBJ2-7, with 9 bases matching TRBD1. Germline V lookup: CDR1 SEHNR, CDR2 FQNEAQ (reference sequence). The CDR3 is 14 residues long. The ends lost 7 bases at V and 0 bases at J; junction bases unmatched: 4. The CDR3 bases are TGTGCCAGCACCGCGACAGGGGGCTCCTACGAGCAGTACTTC. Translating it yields CASTATGGSYEQYF.

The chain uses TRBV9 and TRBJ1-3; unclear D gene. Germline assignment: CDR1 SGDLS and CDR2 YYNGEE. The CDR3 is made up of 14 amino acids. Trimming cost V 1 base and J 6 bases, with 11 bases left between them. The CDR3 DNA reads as TGTGCCAGCAGCGTAAACCCCGGAGAAAACACCATATATTTT. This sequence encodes CASSVNPGENTIYF.

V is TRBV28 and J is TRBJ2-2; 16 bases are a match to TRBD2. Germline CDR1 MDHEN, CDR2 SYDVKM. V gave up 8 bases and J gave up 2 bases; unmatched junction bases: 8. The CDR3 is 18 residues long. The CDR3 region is CASGPGLAGGINTGELFF. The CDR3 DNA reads TGTGCCAGCGGACCGGGACTAGCGGGAGGGATAAACACCGGGGAGCTGTTTTTT.

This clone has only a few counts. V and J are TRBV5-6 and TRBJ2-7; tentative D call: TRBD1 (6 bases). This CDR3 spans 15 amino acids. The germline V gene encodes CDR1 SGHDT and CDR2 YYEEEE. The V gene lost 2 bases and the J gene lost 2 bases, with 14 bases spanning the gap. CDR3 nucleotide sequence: TGTGCCAGCAGCTTACGGCAGGCAGGGGCCTACGAGCAGTACTTC. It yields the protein CASSLRQAGAYEQYF.

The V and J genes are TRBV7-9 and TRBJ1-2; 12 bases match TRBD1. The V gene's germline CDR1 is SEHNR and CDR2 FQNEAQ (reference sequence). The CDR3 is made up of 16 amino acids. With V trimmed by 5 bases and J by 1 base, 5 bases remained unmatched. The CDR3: CASSRDRGLSNYGYTF. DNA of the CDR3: TGTGCCAGCAGCCGGGACAGGGGGCTTAGTAACTATGGCTACACCTTC.

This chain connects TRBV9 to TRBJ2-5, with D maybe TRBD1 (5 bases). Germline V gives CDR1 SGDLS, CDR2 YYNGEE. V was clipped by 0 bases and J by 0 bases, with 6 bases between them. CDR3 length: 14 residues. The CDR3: CASSVGTYQETQYF. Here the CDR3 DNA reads TGTGCCAGCAGCGTAGGGACATACCAAGAGACCCAGTACTTC.

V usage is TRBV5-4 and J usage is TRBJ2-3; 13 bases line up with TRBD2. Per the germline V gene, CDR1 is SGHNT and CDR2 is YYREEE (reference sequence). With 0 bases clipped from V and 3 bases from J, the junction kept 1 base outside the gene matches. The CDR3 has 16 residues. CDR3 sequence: CASSLGLAGGTDTQYF. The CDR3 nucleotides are TGTGCCAGCAGCTTGGGACTAGCGGGGGGAACAGATACGCAGTATTTT.

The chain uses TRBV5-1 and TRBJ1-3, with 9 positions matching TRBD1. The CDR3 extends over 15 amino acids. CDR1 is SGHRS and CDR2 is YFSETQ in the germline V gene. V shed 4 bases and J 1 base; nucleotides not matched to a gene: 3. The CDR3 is CASSDGQGSGNTIYF. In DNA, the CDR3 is TGCGCCAGCAGCGACGGACAGGGGTCTGGAAACACCATATATTTT.

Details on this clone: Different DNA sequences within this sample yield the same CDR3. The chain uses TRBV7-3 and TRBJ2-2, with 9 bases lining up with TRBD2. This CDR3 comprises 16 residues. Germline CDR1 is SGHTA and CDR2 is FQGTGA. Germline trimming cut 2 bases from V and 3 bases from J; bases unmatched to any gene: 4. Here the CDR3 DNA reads TGTGCCAGCAGCTTAGCTAGCGGGGTCGACACCGGGGAGCTGTTTTTT. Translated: CASSLASGVDTGELFF.

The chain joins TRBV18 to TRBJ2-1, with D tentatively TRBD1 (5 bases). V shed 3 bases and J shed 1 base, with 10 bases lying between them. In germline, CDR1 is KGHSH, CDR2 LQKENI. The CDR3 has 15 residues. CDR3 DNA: TGTGCCAGCTCACCCACAGGAATTTCCTACAATGAGCAGTTCTTC. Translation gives CASSPTGISYNEQFF.

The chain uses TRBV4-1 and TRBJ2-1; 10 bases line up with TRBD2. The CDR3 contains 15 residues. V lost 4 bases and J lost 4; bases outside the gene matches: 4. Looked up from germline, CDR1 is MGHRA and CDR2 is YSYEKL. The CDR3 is CASSPRTSGYNEQFF. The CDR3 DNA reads TGCGCCAGCAGCCCCCGGACTAGCGGTTACAATGAGCAGTTCTTC.

CDR3 nucleotide sequence: TGTGCCAGTAGTATAGATGGGCGAGCTTCCCTGTTTTTT. It codes for CASSIDGRASLFF. This chain joins TRBV19 and TRBJ1-4; D remains unclear. Trimming took 0 bases from V and 14 from J, leaving 13 bases between them. The CDR3 is made up of 13 amino acids. Germline-derived CDR1 and CDR2 are LNHDA and SQIVND (reference sequence).

This CDR3 is CASSSLTSGITGELFF. The CDR3 DNA follows: TGTGCCAGCAGCTCTTTGACTAGCGGGATTACCGGGGAGCTGTTTTTT. The chain links TRBV9 to TRBJ2-2, with 11 bases that match TRBD2. CDR1 is SGDLS and CDR2 is YYNGEE in the germline V gene. CDR3 size: 16 residues. With V trimmed by 4 bases and J by 5 bases, 7 bases remained unmatched.

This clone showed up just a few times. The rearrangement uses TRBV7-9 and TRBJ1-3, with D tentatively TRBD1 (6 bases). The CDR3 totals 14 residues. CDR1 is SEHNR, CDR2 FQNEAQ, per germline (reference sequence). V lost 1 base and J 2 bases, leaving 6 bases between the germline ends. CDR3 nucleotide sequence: TGTGCCAGCAGCTTAGACAGGGCTGGAAACACCATATATTTT. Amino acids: CASSLDRAGNTIYF.

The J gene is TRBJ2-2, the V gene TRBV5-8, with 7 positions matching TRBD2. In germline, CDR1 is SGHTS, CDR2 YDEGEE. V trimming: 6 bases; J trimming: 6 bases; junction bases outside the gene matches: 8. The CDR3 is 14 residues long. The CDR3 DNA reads TGTGCCAGCATCCTGGGGGGGTACGCCGGGGAGCTGTTTTTT. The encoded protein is CASILGGYAGELFF.